The entry below gives a single TCR beta chain sequence along with its context. Its target is unknown. These data come from a study of T cells in Graves' hyperthyroidism and ophthalmopathy. The diagnoses drew upon clinical symptoms, serum thyroxine and TRAb, thyroid ultrasound and orbital computed tomography. Regions amplified from RNA transcripts were the TCR beta CDR3 regions. HTBI primers were used for first-round RT-PCR of the TCR CDR3. TCRdb called the multiplex PCR reads again in MiXCR, with one record for every CDR3 protein. Among over 650,000 distinct CDR3 sequences listed, approximately 42% were seen once. Study-wide points: Researchers found most expanded thyroid clonotypes above 0.001 in blood as well.

This CDR3 contains 13 residues. Trimming pared 8 bases from V and 2 bases from J, leaving 13 bases between. The sequencing input was peripheral blood or thyroid tissue (not recorded which). The sequence derives from an adult man with Graves' disease, either hyperthyroidism or ophthalmopathy (not recorded which). The chain carries TRBV12-3 or TRBV12-4 and TRBJ2-7; possibly TRBD2 for D (5 bases). As DNA, the CDR3 is TGTGCCAGCTCAGAGGGTCTAGCCTACGAGCAGTACTTC. Protein: CASSEGLAYEQYF.